This T cell receptor beta chain was profiled in a study of memory CD4+ T cells and cytomegalovirus serostatus. Study background: This sample comes from healthy Belgian adults, about nine CMV seropositive, 24 seronegative.

With regard to this clone: Its antigen is as yet unknown.

Authors' methods: After removing out-of-frame reads, approximately 2.2 million distinct TCRbeta sequences remained. Produced via immunoSEQ multiplex PCR; TCRdb's table is partial and in-frame only. The D gene and trimming were derived from the DNA, and the V and J assignments and clone size from that table. Among 30,000 to 40,000 clones, roughly 80% were seen once, and the ten largest hold 0.63%. Single viable CD3+CD4+CD8-CD45RO+ cells were sorted as the memory CD4+ T cells. After thawing, CD4+ T cells were positively selected. General study findings and limits: Of under 200 reported CMV TCRbeta sequences, about 67 were found in memory CD4+ repertoires.

Source material: memory CD4+ T cells from blood. The receptor comes from an adult in good health and CMV-seronegative. Some clones in this sample may be carry-over from other donors' samples.

Here the CDR3 reads CAWSLIAGSANYGYTF. The CDR3 DNA is TGTGCCTGGAGTTTAATTGCAGGGTCAGCTAACTATGGCTACACCTTC. The chain uses TRBV30 and TRBJ1-2; D is perhaps TRBD1 (5 bases). Germline V lookup: CDR1 GTSNPN, CDR2 SVGIG (reference sequence). V was trimmed by 2 bases and J by 0 bases, leaving 16 bases between them. CDR3 length: 16 residues.